Listed below are T cell receptor beta chains from one sample, sequenced in a study of cytomegalovirus exposure and HLA in healthy donors. Clones were sequenced by immunoSEQ multiplex PCR, and TCRdb holds only the in-frame ones, with some missing. The data contain 100,000 to 150,000 clones, roughly 82% of them singletons. Sequencing input: PBMCs. These receptors were obtained from a woman between 40 and 55 years old in good health and CMV-seropositive. Both conserved end residues are part of each CDR3. D genes are given only for firm matches. Clone size is given for some rows only: seen once, a few or many times, or a class if the clone is expanded.

>TRBV27|.|TRBJ2-7|.
TGTGCCAGCAGGGACTCCTTAGCTAACTACGAGCAGTACTTC
CASRDSLANYEQYF
>TRBV7-2|.|TRBJ1-1|.
TGTGCCAGCAGCTTAGGGGGCGCGAACACTGAAGCTTTCTTT
CASSLGGANTEAFF
>TRBV28|TRBD1|TRBJ1-5|.
TGTGCCAGCAGTCTCACAGGGGTGGATCAGCCCCAGCATTTT
CASSLTGVDQPQHF
>TRBV28|.|TRBJ2-7|.
TGTGCCAGCACTCCGATCAGACAAAGCTCCTACGAGCAGTACTTC
CASTPIRQSSYEQYF
>TRBV28|.|TRBJ1-1|.
TGTGCCAGCAGTTTGGGCAGATTGAACACTGAAGCTTTCTTT
CASSLGRLNTEAFF
>TRBV11-2|.|TRBJ2-7|few
TGTGCCAGCAGCCAGACTAGTCACGAGCAGTACTTC
CASSQTSHEQYF
>TRBV28|.|TRBJ2-1|few
TGTGCCAGCAGTTTCGTCGGCGGGCCTTACAATGAGCAGTTCTTC
CASSFVGGPYNEQFF
>TRBV5-6|TRBD1|TRBJ1-5|.
TGTGCCAGCAGCTTGGCCGGGACAGGGATGGATCAGCCCCAGCATTTT
CASSLAGTGMDQPQHF
>TRBV5-4|.|TRBJ1-4|.
TGTGCCAGCAGTCCAGGACAGTTTAATGAAAAACTGTTTTTT
CASSPGQFNEKLFF
>TRBV11-3|.|TRBJ2-3|.
TGTGCCAGCGGTGACCCAGGGGATACGCAGTATTTT
CASGDPGDTQYF
>TRBV5-6|.|TRBJ1-5|.
TGTGCCAGCAGCTCCGGACAGAGAGGTGGCAATCAGCCCCAGCATTTT
CASSSGQRGGNQPQHF
>TRBV11-2|.|TRBJ1-1|.
TGTGCCAGCACCTTCCTGACAGGGAACACTGAAGCTTTCTTT
CASTFLTGNTEAFF
>TRBV7-2|.|TRBJ2-7|.
TGTGCCAGCAGCTTAGGTGGGGGCCCCTACGAGCAGTACTTC
CASSLGGGPYEQYF
>TRBV27|TRBD2|TRBJ2-7|.
TGTGCCAGCAGTTCCCTAGCGGCTATAAGCTCCTACGAGCAGTACTTC
CASSSLAAISSYEQYF
>TRBV28|.|TRBJ1-2|.
TGTGCCAGCGCAGTCCTTCAAAACGGCTACACCTTC
CASAVLQNGYTF
>TRBV6-5|TRBD1|TRBJ2-7|.
TGTGCCAGCAGCCGTACCGGGACAGGGGACGAGCAGTACTTC
CASSRTGTGDEQYF
>TRBV2|TRBD2|TRBJ2-1|.
TGTGCCAGCAGTGTGGGACTAGCGGGAGGAAATGAGCAGTTCTTC
CASSVGLAGGNEQFF
>TRBV6-1|.|TRBJ2-3|.
TGTGCCAGCAGTGAAGCGGGGCAGGGGGATACGCAGTATTTT
CASSEAGQGDTQYF
>TRBV5-1|.|TRBJ2-5|.
TGCGCCAGCAGCCTACCGGGACTCGGGGAGACCCAGTACTTC
CASSLPGLGETQYF
>TRBV5-4|.|TRBJ2-7|.
TGTGCCAGCAGCTACAAAATCGGGGGGCAGGGTGCGAACTACGAGCAGTACTTC
CASSYKIGGQGANYEQYF
>TRBV4-2|TRBD1|TRBJ2-7|few
TGTGCCAGCAGCCACCGGGACAGAAATTACGAGCAGTACTTC
CASSHRDRNYEQYF
>TRBV5-1|TRBD2|TRBJ2-2|.
TGCGCCAGCAGCTTGGCGGTCGGTAGCGGGATCCTTAACACCGGGGAGCTGTTTTTT
CASSLAVGSGILNTGELFF
>TRBV7-3|.|TRBJ1-3|once
TGTGCCAGCAGGGTTAGATTGGGGCCGGGCAAGTACACCATATATTTT
CASRVRLGPGKYTIYF
>TRBV2|.|TRBJ2-2|.
TGTGCCAGCAGAGGAGCGGGGGAGCTGTTTTTT
CASRGAGELFF
>TRBV6-1|TRBD1|TRBJ2-3|.
TGTGCCATCGCGAACAGGGGATGGAGGACAGATACGCAGTATTTT
CAIANRGWRTDTQYF
>TRBV6-5|.|TRBJ2-5|.
TGTGCCAGCAGTTACTCGATTGCTACGGAGACCCAGTACTTC
CASSYSIATETQYF
>TRBV5-4|TRBD2|TRBJ2-2|.
TGTGCCAGCAGCTCCGGGACTAGACCCACCGGGGAGCTGTTTTTT
CASSSGTRPTGELFF
>TRBV5-1|TRBD2|TRBJ2-3|few
TGCGCCAGCAGCTTGGTTAGCGGGAGTGTCGCAGATACGCAGTATTTT
CASSLVSGSVADTQYF
>TRBV19|.|TRBJ1-2|.
TGTGCCAGTAGTTCGGGGAGGTTCGACGGGGATGGCTACACCTTC
CASSSGRFDGDGYTF
>TRBV19|TRBD1|TRBJ1-5|.
TGTGCCAGTAAGGGACAGGGGGATTATAGCAATCAGCCCCAGCATTTT
CASKGQGDYSNQPQHF
>TRBV30|TRBD1|TRBJ2-6|once
TGTGCCTGGAGCGACTTCTTCCGGGACAGCAGCTTCTCTGGGGCCAACGTCCTGACTTTC
CAWSDFFRDSSFSGANVLTF
>TRBV30|.|TRBJ2-1|.
TGTGCCTGGAGTGTACGGGCCTACAATGAGCAGTTCTTC
CAWSVRAYNEQFF
>TRBV9|TRBD1|TRBJ1-1|.
TGTGCCAGCAGCGTAGCGGGACAGCACACTGAAGCTTTCTTT
CASSVAGQHTEAFF
>TRBV5-4|.|TRBJ2-7|.
TGTGCCAGCAGCTTGGGGGAAGGGGCCTACGAGCAGTACTTC
CASSLGEGAYEQYF
>TRBV2|TRBD2|TRBJ2-4|.
TGTGCCAGCAGTGGGACTAGTGGGATGTACATTCAGTACTTC
CASSGTSGMYIQYF
>TRBV7-8|.|TRBJ1-1|.
TGTGCCAGCAGCTTAGGGGGAGGACGGCGTGAAGCTTTCTTT
CASSLGGGRREAFF
>TRBV5-1|.|TRBJ2-1|few
TGCGCCAGCAGCTTAGCGGGGACACCTTACAATGAGCAGTTCTTC
CASSLAGTPYNEQFF
>TRBV29-1|TRBD1|TRBJ1-1|.
TGCAGCGTTGAATTTATGGGACAGGGGAAATTCATGAACACTGAAGCTTTCTTT
CSVEFMGQGKFMNTEAFF
>TRBV6-1|TRBD2|TRBJ2-1|.
TGTGCCAGCATACGTCTAGCGGGAGTAGACAATGAGCAGTTCTTC
CASIRLAGVDNEQFF
>TRBV30|TRBD1|TRBJ2-7|.
TGTGCCTGGAGTGGAGGGGGCACCGTCTCCTACGAGCAGTACTTC
CAWSGGGTVSYEQYF